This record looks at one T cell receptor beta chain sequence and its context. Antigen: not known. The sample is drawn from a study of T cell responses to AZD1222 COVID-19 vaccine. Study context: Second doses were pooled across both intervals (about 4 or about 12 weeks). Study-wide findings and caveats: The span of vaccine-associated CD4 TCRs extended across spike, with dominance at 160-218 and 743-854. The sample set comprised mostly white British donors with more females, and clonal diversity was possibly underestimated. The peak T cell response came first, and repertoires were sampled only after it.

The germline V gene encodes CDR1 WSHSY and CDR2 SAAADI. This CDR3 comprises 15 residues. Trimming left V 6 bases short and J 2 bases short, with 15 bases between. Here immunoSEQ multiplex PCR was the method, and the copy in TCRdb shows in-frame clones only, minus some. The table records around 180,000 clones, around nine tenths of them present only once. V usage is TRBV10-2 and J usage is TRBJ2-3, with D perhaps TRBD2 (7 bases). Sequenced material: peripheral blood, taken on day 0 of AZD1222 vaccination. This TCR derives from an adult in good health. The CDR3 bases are TGCGCCAGCAGGGGCGGGGGCGCTTACACAGATACGCAGTATTTT. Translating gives CASRGGGAYTDTQYF.